This TCR beta chain was observed in a study of cytomegalovirus exposure and HLA in healthy donors. V lost 1 base, J lost 5 bases, and 11 bases lay in between. Germline V lookup: CDR1 SGHAT, CDR2 FQNNGV. The CDR3 consists of 14 residues. PCR amplification relied on 60 Vbeta primers (plus 13 Jbeta primers). Using immunoSEQ multiplex PCR, the repertoire was profiled, and TCRdb retains in-frame clones only, with some absent. Its clone listing holds about 53,000 clones. This clonotype originated in a woman in her late teens or twenties in good health and CMV-seronegative. The V gene is TRBV11-2, the J gene TRBJ1-2; D uncertain. The sequenced sample consisted of PBMCs. This CDR3 is CASSLGPDSYGYTF. For the CDR3, the DNA is TGTGCCAGCAGCTTAGGCCCAGACTCTTATGGCTACACCTTC.